The 2 T cell receptor beta chains below were found in one sample sequenced in a study of cytomegalovirus exposure and HLA in healthy donors. Assay used: immunoSEQ multiplex PCR; TCRdb lists only in-frame clones, some missing. The sample gives 70,000 or so clones, less than 95% of which show up once; around 1.9% is in the top ten. The sample was PBMCs. The source of these receptors is a woman younger than 35 in good health and CMV-seropositive.

The chain joins TRBV7-9 to TRBJ2-1; D is ambiguous. The V and J ends lost 3 bases and 10 bases respectively, with 10 bases between them. The CDR3 sequence is 12 residues long. From germline, CDR1 is SEHNR and CDR2 FQNEAQ (reference sequence). The CDR3 DNA reads as TGTGCCAGCAGCTTGATGGCTTGGGAGCAGTTCTTC. This translates into CASSLMAWEQFF.

J is TRBJ2-2 and V is TRBV13; the match to TRBD2 covers 7 bases. This CDR3 contains 15 residues. V shed 1 base, J shed 6 bases, and the junction held 5 bases outside the gene matches. Germline CDR1 PRHDT, CDR2 FYEKMQ (reference sequence). This CDR3 reads CASSLEGGKPGELFF. CDR3 DNA: TGTGCCAGCAGCTTAGAGGGAGGGAAACCCGGGGAGCTGTTTTTT. Filled out from reference TRBV13 and TRBJ2-2, the complete variable domain reads AAGVIQSPRHLIKEKRETATLKCYPIPRHDTVYWYQQGPGQDPQFLISFYEKMQSDKGSIPDRFSAQQFSDYHSELNMSSLELGDSALYFCASSLEGGKPGELFFGEGSRLTVL.